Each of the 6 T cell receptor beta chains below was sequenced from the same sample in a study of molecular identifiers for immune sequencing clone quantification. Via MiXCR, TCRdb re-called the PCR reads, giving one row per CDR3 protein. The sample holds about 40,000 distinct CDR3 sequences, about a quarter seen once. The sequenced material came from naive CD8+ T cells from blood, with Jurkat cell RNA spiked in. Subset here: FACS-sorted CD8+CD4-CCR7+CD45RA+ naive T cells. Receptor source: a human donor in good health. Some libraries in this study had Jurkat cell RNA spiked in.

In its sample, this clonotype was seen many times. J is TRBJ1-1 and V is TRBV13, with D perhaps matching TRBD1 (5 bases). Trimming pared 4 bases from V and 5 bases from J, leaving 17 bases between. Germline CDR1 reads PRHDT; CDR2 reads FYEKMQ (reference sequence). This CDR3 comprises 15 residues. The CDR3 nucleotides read TGTGCCAGCAGCTCTATTCAGGGATTTGGTACTGAAGCTTTCTTT. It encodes CASSSIQGFGTEAFF. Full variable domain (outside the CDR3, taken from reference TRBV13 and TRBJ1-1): AAGVIQSPRHLIKEKRETATLKCYPIPRHDTVYWYQQGPGQDPQFLISFYEKMQSDKGSIPDRFSAQQFSDYHSELNMSSLELGDSALYFCASSSIQGFGTEAFFGQGTRLTVV.

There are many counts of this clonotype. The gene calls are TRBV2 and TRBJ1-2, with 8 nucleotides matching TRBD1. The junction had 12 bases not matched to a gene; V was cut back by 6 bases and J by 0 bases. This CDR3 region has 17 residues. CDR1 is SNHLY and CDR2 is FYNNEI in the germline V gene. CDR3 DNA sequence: TGTGCCAGCAGGCAACCGGGACAGGAGAAAACTAACTATGGCTACACCTTC. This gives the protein CASRQPGQEKTNYGYTF.

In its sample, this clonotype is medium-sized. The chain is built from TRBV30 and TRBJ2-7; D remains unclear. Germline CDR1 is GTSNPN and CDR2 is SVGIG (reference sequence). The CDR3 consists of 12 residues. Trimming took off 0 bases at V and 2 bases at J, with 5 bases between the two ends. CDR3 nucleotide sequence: TGTGCCTGGAGTGTACTCACCTACGAGCAGTACTTC. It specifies CAWSVLTYEQYF.

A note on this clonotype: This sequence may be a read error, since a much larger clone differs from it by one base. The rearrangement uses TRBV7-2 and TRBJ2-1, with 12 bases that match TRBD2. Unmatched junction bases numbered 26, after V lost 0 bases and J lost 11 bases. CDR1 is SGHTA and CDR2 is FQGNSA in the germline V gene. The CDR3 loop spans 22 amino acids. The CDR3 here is CASSLARIFRGPTSGRISKQFF. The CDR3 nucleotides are TGTGCCAGCAGCTTAGCCCGAATCTTTAGAGGTCCGACTAGCGGGAGAATCAGTAAGCAGTTCTTC. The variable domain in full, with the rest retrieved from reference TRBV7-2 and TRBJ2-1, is GAGVSQSPSNKVTEKGKDVELRCDPISGHTALYWYRQSLGQGLEFLIYFQGNSAPDKSGLPSDRFSAERTGGSVSTLTIQRTQQEDSAVYLCASSLARIFRGPTSGRISKQFFGPGTRLTVL.

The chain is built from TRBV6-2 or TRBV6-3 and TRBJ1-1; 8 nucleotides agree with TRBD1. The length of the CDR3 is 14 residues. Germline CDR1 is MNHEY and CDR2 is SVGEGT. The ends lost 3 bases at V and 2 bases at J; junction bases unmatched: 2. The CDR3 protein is CASSYTGGNTEAFF. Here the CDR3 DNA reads TGTGCCAGCAGTTATACAGGGGGTAACACTGAAGCTTTCTTT.

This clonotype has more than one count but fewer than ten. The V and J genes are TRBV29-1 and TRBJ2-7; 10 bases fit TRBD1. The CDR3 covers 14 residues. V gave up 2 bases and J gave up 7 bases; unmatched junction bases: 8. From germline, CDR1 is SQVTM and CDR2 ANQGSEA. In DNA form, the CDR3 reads TGCAGCGTTGAATTCCGGGACAGGGGCGGGGAGCAGTACTTC. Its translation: CSVEFRDRGGEQYF.